A selection of T cell receptor beta chains follows, all from one sample in a study of T cell responses to AZD1222 COVID-19 vaccine. Method: immunoSEQ multiplex PCR; TCRdb's copy keeps in-frame clones and lacks some. Of about 92,000 clones listed, around 90% were seen once; the top ten hold about 25%. Specimen: peripheral blood, collected on day 0 of AZD1222 vaccination. The receptors stem from an adult in good health. Each CDR3 is given with its conserved first and last residue. Each record gives: clone size, V gene, J gene, D gene, CDR3 protein, CDR3 DNA. The D gene is left open where the match is weak. A clone size is listed for some rows: how often the clone was seen (once, few, many), or a class if it is expanded.

>-|TRBV5-6|TRBJ2-7|-
CASSGLAASYEQYF
TGTGCCAGCAGCGGCCTAGCAGCCTCCTACGAGCAGTACTTC
>-|TRBV9|TRBJ2-1|TRBD2
CASSPGGNVNEQFF
TGTGCCAGCAGCCCGGGAGGTAACGTCAATGAGCAGTTCTTC
>-|TRBV12-3/TRBV12-4|TRBJ2-4|-
CASNTGTKNIQYF
TGTGCCAGCAACACCGGGACCAAAAACATTCAGTACTTC
>-|TRBV7-3|TRBJ1-6|-
CASSRLGIGSPLHF
TGTGCCAGCAGCCGGTTGGGCATTGGTTCACCCCTCCACTTT
>once|TRBV6-5|TRBJ1-1|-
CASSEGGGTEAFF
TGTGCCAGCAGCGAGGGGGGTGGGACTGAAGCTTTCTTT
>-|TRBV5-1|TRBJ2-4|-
CASSLGPPGGNIQYF
TGCGCCAGCAGCTTGGGACCCCCTGGGGGAAACATTCAGTACTTC
>-|TRBV29-1|TRBJ2-7|-
CSVDSLKGVEQYF
TGCAGCGTTGATTCCCTTAAGGGGGTTGAGCAGTACTTC
>-|TRBV28|TRBJ1-1|-
CASSLVGGEAFF
TGTGCCAGCAGTTTAGTAGGGGGTGAAGCTTTCTTT
>-|TRBV7-9|TRBJ1-3|TRBD1
CASSSRGAPGNTIYF
TGTGCCAGCAGCTCCAGGGGGGCTCCTGGAAACACCATATATTTT
>-|TRBV27|TRBJ1-5|TRBD1
CASSLYAGGSQPQHF
TGTGCCAGCAGTTTATACGCAGGGGGCAGCCAGCCCCAGCATTTT
>-|TRBV10-3|TRBJ2-7|TRBD1
CAISSPGQGFYEQYF
TGTGCCATCAGTTCACCGGGACAGGGTTTCTACGAGCAGTACTTC
>-|TRBV19|TRBJ2-7|-
CASSRGTDYEQYF
TGTGCCAGTAGCCGCGGAACAGATTACGAGCAGTACTTC
>-|TRBV3-1/TRBV3-2|TRBJ2-7|TRBD2
CASSPLAGGSYEQYF
TGTGCCAGCAGCCCCTTAGCGGGAGGCTCCTACGAGCAGTACTTC
>-|TRBV18|TRBJ1-6|-
CASSPPNGGKNSPLHF
TGTGCCAGCTCACCCCCCAACGGGGGGAAAAACTCACCCCTCCACTTT
>-|TRBV27|TRBJ2-1|TRBD1
CASSSPDRVRNEQFF
TGTGCCAGCAGTTCTCCGGACAGGGTTAGGAATGAGCAGTTCTTC
>few|TRBV19|TRBJ2-7|TRBD2
CASSSASGYEQYF
TGTGCCAGTAGTTCTGCTAGCGGCTACGAGCAGTACTTC
>-|TRBV11-3|TRBJ2-7|-
CASSLGDAYEQYF
TGTGCCAGCAGCTTAGGGGACGCATACGAGCAGTACTTC
>-|TRBV6-6|TRBJ1-1|-
CASRDTGTTEAFF
TGTGCCAGCAGGGATACAGGGACCACTGAAGCTTTCTTT
>-|TRBV2|TRBJ2-1|TRBD2
CAGGTSDYNEQFF
TGTGCCGGAGGGACTAGTGACTACAATGAGCAGTTCTTC
>-|TRBV5-1|TRBJ2-1|-
CASSLSGSEQFF
TGCGCCAGCAGCTTGTCGGGCAGTGAGCAGTTCTTC
>-|TRBV5-6|TRBJ1-3|-
CASSPVGPVAGNTIYF
TGTGCCAGCAGCCCCGTGGGACCTGTGGCTGGAAACACCATATATTTT
>-|TRBV19|TRBJ2-1|TRBD1
CASSTSPGTVYNEQFF
TGTGCCAGTAGTACCTCCCCCGGGACAGTCTACAATGAGCAGTTCTTC
>-|TRBV4-2|TRBJ1-1|-
CASGPSGLAFF
TGTGCCAGCGGGCCGTCGGGACTGGCTTTCTTT
>-|TRBV29-1|TRBJ1-4|-
CSVLSPGEKLFF
TGCAGCGTTTTAAGCCCGGGTGAAAAACTGTTTTTT
>-|TRBV19|TRBJ2-3|-
CASSIGGEDTQYF
TGTGCCAGTAGTATAGGAGGGGAAGATACGCAGTATTTT